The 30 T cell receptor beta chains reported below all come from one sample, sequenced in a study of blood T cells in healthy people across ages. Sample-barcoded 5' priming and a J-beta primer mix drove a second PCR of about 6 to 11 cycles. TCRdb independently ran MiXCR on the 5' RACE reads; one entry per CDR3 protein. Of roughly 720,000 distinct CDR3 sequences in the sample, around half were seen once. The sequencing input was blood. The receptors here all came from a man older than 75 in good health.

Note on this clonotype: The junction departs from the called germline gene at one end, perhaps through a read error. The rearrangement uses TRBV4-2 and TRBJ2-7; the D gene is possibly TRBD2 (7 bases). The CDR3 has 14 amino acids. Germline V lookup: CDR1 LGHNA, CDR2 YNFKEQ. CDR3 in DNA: TGTGCCAGCGCGACGGGGGGCGCCTCCTGCGAGCAGTACTTC. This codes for CASATGGASCEQYF.

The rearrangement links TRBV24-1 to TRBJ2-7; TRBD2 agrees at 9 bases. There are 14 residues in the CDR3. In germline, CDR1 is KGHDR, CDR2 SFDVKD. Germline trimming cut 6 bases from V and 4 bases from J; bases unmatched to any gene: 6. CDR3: CATSPSGIEYEQYF. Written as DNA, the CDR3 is TGTGCCACCAGTCCTAGCGGGATCGAGTACGAGCAGTACTTC.

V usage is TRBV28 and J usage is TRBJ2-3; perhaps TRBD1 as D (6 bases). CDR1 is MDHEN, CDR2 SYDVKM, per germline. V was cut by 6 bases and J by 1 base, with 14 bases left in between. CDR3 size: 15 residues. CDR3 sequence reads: CASRSQGLGTDTQYF. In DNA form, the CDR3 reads TGTGCCAGCAGGTCGCAGGGGTTAGGCACAGATACGCAGTATTTT.

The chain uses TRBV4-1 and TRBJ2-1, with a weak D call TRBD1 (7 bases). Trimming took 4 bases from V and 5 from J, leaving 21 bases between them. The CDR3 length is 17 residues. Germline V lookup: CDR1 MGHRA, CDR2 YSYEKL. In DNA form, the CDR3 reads TGCGCCAGCAGCCTCTCAAAGGGCAGGGGGGAGCACAATGAGCAGTTCTTC. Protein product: CASSLSKGRGEHNEQFF.

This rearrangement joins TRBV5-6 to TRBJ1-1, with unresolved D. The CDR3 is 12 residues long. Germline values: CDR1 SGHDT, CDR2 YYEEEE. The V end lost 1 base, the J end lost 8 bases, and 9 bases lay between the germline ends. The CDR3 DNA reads TGTGCCAGCAGCTTGTGGTTGTCAGAAGCTTTCTTT. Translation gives CASSLWLSEAFF.

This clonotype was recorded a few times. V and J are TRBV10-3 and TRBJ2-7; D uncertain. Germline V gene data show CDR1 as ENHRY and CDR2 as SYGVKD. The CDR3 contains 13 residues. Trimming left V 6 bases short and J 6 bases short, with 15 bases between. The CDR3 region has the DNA TGTGCCATCAGCCCCGGACGGTTCGGCGAGCAGTACTTC. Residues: CAISPGRFGEQYF.

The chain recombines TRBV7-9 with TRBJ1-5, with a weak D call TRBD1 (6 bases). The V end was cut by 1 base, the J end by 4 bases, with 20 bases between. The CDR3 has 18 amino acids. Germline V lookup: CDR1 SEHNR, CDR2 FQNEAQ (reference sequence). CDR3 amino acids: CASSLVTQRGARNQPQHF. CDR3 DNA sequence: TGTGCCAGCAGCTTAGTAACTCAACGGGGGGCTCGGAATCAGCCCCAGCATTTT.

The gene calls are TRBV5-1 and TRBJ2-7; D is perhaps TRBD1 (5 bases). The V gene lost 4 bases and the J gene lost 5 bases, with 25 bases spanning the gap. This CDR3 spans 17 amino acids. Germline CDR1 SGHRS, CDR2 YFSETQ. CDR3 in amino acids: CASSPSKKKGKGDEQYF. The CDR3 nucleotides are TGCGCCAGCAGCCCCTCAAAAAAGAAAGGGAAAGGGGACGAGCAGTACTTC.

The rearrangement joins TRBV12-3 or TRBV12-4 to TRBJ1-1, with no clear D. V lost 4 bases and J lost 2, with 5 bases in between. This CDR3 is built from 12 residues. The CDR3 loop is CASSYFNTEAFF. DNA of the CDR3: TGTGCCAGCAGTTACTTCAACACTGAAGCTTTCTTT.

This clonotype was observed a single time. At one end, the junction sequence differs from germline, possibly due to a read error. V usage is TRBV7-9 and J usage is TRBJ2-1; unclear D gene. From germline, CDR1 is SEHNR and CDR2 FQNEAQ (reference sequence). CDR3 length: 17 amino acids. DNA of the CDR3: TGTGCCAGCAGCTTAGCGCGCGGTCCAAGCTCCTACAATGGGCAGTTCTTC. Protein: CASSLARGPSSYNGQFF. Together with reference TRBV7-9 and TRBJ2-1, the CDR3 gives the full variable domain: DTGVSQNPRHKITKRGQNVTFRCDPISEHNRLYWYRQTLGQGPEFLTYFQNEAQLEKSRLLSDRFSAERPKGSFSTLEIQRTEQGDSAMYLCASSLARGPSSYNGQFFGPGTRLTVL.

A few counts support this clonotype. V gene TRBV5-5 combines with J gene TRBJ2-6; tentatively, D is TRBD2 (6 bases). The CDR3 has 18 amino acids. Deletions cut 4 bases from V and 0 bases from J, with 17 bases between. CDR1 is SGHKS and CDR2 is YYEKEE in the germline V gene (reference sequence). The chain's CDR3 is CASSPRDLRSSGANVLTF. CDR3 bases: TGTGCCAGCAGCCCGCGGGACCTACGGAGCTCTGGGGCCAACGTCCTGACTTTC.

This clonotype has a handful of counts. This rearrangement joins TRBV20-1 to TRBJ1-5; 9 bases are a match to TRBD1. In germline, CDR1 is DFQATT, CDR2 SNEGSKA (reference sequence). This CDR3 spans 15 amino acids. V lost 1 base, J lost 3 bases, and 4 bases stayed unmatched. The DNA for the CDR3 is TGCAGTGCTAGAGCCCGGGACAGGGTCAATCAGCCCCAGCATTTT. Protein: CSARARDRVNQPQHF.

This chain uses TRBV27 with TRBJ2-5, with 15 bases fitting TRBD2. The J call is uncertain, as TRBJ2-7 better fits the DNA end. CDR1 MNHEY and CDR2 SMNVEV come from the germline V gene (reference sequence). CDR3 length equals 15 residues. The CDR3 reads CASSSGLAGGCEQYF. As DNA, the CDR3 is TGTGCCAGCAGTTCTGGACTAGCGGGAGGGTGCGAGCAGTACTTC.

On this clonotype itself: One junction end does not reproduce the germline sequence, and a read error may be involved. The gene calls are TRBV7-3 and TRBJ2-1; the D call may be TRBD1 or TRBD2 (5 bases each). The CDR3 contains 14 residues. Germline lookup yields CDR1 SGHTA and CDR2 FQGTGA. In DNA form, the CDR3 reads TGTGCCGGCAGTATTGGGACGGGTGTCAATGAGCAGTTCTTC. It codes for CAGSIGTGVNEQFF.

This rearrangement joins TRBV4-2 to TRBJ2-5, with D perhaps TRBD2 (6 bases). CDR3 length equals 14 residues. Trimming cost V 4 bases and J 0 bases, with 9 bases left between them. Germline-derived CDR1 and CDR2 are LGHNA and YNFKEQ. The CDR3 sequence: CASSRAGYQETQYF. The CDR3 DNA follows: TGTGCCAGCAGCCGGGCGGGGTACCAAGAGACCCAGTACTTC.

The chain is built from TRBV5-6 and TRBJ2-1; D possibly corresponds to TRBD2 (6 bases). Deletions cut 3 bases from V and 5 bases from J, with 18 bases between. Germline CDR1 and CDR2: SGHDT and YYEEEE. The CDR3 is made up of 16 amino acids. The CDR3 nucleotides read TGTGCCAGCAGCTACCGCCAGACTAGGAGGGACAATGAGCAGTTCTTC. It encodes CASSYRQTRRDNEQFF. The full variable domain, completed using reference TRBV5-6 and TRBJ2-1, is DAGVTQSPTHLIKTRGQQVTLRCSPKSGHDTVSWYQQALGQGPQFIFQYYEEEERQRGNFPDRFSGHQFPNYSSELNVNALLLGDSALYLCASSYRQTRRDNEQFFGPGTRLTVL.

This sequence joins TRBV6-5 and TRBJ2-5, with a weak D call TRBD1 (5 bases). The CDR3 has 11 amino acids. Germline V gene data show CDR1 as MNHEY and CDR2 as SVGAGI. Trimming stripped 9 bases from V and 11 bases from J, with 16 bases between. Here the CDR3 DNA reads TGTGCCAGTGGTGGACACAATGAGCAGTACTTC. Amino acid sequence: CASGGHNEQYF.

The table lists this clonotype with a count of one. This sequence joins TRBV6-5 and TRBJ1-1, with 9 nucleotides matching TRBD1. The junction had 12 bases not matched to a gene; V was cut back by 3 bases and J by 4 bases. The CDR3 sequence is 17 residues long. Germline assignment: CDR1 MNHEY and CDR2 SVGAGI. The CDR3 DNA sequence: TGTGCCAGCAGTTATGGGACAGGGATTATAACTGGCACTGAAGCTTTCTTT. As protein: CASSYGTGIITGTEAFF.

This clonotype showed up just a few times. CDR3 DNA: TGTGCCAGCGGCTTAGGAAATGAGCAGTTCTTC. This codes for CASGLGNEQFF. This chain links TRBV6-6 with TRBJ2-1; D unresolved. V was trimmed by 8 bases and J by 7 bases, leaving 9 bases between them. CDR1 MNHNY and CDR2 SVGAGI come from the germline V gene (reference sequence). This CDR3 has 11 residues.

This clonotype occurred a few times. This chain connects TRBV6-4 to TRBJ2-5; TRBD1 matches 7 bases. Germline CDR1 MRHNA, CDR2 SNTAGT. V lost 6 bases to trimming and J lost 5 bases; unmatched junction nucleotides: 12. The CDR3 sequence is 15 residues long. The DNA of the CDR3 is TGTGCCAGCAGCCCCGGGACAGCCAGGGGGGAGACCCAGTACTTC. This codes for CASSPGTARGETQYF.

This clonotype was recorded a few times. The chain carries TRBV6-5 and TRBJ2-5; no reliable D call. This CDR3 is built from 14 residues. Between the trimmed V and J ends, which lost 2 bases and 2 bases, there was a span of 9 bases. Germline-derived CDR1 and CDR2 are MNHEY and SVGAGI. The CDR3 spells CASSYTAVQETQYF. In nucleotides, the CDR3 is TGTGCCAGCAGTTACACGGCTGTTCAAGAGACCCAGTACTTC.

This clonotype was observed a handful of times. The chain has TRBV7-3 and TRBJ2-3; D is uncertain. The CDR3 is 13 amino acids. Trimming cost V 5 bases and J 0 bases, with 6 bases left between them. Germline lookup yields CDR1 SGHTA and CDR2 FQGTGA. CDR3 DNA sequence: TGTGCCAGCAGCGGATTCAGCACAGATACGCAGTATTTT. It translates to CASSGFSTDTQYF.

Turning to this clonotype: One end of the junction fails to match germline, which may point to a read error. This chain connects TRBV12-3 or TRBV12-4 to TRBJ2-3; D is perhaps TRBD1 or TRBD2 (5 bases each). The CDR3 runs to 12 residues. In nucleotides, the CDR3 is TGTGCCAGCAGAGCGAGGGGAGATACGCAATATTTT. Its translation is CASRARGDTQYF.

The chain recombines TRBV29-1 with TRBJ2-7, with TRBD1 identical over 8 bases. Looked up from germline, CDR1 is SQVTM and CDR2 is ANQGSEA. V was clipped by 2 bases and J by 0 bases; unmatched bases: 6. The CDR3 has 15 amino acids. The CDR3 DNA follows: TGCAGCGTTGAACCCCGGACAGGGACCTCCTACGAGCAGTACTTC. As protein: CSVEPRTGTSYEQYF.

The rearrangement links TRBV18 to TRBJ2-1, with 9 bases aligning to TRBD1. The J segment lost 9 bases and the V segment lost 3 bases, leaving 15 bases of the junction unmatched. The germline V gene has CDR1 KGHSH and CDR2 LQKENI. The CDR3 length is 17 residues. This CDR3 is CASSPGMIGTGMGEQFF. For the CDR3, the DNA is TGTGCCAGCTCACCTGGAATGATCGGGACAGGGATGGGTGAGCAGTTCTTC. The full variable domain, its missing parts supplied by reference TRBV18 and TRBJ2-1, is NAGVMQNPRHLVRRRGQEARLRCSPMKGHSHVYWYRQLPEEGLKFMVYLQKENIIDESGMPKERFSAEFPKEGPSILRIQQVVRGDSAAYFCASSPGMIGTGMGEQFFGPGTRLTVL.

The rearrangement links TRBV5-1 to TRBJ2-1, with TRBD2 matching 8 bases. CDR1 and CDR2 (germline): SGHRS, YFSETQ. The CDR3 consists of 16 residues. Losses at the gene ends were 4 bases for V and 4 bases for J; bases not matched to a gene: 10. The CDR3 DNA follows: TGCGCCAGCAGCCCCACCGCGAGCGGGAGTTACAATGAGCAGTTCTTC. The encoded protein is CASSPTASGSYNEQFF.

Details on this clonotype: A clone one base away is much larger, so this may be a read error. The CDR3 loop reads CASSPRRDEQYF. In nucleotides, the CDR3 is TGTGCCAGCAGCCCCCGGCGGGATGAGCAGTACTTC. V and J are TRBV27 and TRBJ2-7, with D perhaps matching TRBD2 (6 bases). V lost 6 bases and J lost 7, with 13 bases in between. The CDR3 covers 12 residues. Germline values: CDR1 MNHEY, CDR2 SMNVEV (reference sequence).

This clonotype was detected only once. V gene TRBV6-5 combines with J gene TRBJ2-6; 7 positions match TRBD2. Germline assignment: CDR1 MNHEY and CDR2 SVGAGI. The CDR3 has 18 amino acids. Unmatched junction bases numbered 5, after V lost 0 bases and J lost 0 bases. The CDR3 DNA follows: TGTGCCAGCAGTTACTCCGGGGGGTCGGTCTCTGGGGCCAACGTCCTGACTTTC. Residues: CASSYSGGSVSGANVLTF.

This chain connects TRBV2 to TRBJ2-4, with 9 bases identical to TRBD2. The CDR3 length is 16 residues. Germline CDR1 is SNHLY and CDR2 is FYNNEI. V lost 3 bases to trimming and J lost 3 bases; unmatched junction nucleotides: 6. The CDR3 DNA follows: TGTGCCAGCAGTGAGGAACTAGCGGGTATCAAAAACATTCAGTACTTC. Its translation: CASSEELAGIKNIQYF.

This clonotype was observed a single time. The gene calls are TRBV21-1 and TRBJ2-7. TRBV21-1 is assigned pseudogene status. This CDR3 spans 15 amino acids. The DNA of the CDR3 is TGTGCCAGCAGTTTTACCCGACTAGCTGCCTACGAGCAGTACTTC. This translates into CASSFTRLAAYEQYF.